The entry below gives a single TCR beta chain sequence along with its context. This entry is derived from a study of blood T cell repertoires in COVID-19. Study summary: There were acute and convalescent COVID-19 samples, and they came from the United States, Italy and Spain. PBMCs, B-cell-depleted T cells, or T cells were the source of the cDNA or gDNA that made up the material.

Per the original methods: Reference gene primer amplification in the assay estimated nucleated cell counts. Data came from immunoSEQ multiplex PCR; TCRdb stores just in-frame clones and leaves some out. V, J and clone size reflect that table, while D and trimming were determined from the DNA. The table records 90,000 to 140,000 clones, 81% of them present only once. The CDR3 sequence is 14 residues long. Germline assignment: CDR1 SGHTA and CDR2 FQGNSA. The ends were cut back, 5 bases at V and 0 bases at J, with 9 bases in the middle. This receptor was identified in a man older than 75 with acute or convalescent COVID-19. This chain uses TRBV7-2 with TRBJ2-3; D may be TRBD1 (5 bases). The sequenced sample was peripheral blood. The CDR3, as DNA: TGTGCCAGCAGCCCAGGACATAGCACAGATACGCAGTATTTT. This codes for CASSPGHSTDTQYF.